The T cell receptor (beta chain) under discussion was sequenced for a study of T cells in Graves' hyperthyroidism and ophthalmopathy. Findings and caveats of the study: By a 13 V-J model, ophthalmopathy was set apart from stable hyperthyroidism.

TCR beta CDR3 region amplification was performed from RNA transcripts. In the first-round RT-PCR of the TCR CDR3, the HTBI primer set was used. TCRdb recomputed calls from the multiplex PCR reads with MiXCR, one row per CDR3 protein. There are hundreds of thousands of distinct CDR3 sequences in the sample; about 14% occur only once, and about 3.9% lies in the top ten. The CDR3 consists of 15 residues. The trim removed 5 bases at V and 4 bases at J, leaving 6 bases unmatched. Extraction of PBMCs used 7.5 to 10 ml of fresh peripheral blood. On this clonotype: Its antigen is unknown.

The chain combines TRBV12-3 or TRBV12-4 with TRBJ2-5; 11 bases fit TRBD2. Sequencing was performed on blood. This sequence was found in a woman aged 40 to 50 with Graves' ophthalmopathy. CDR3 sequence (DNA): TGTGCCAGCAGTAGAGGGACTAGCGGAGGAGAGACCCAGTACTTC. Translated, it gives CASSRGTSGGETQYF.